This T cell receptor beta chain was captured in a study of T cell repertoires in cytomegalovirus infection. MiXCR was run by TCRdb on the reads, yielding one entry per CDR3 protein. The sample holds 500,000 to 600,000 distinct CDR3 sequences, 16% seen once. The germline V and J ends were trimmed by 11 bases and 4 bases, with 14 bases remaining between them. This CDR3 comprises 12 residues. Germline CDR1 and CDR2: MNHNS and SASEGT. The source is a human donor in good health (CMV status not recorded). Some clones in this sample may be carry-over from other donors' samples. J is TRBJ1-2 and V is TRBV6-1, with unresolved D. Sequencing used CD8+ T cells from PBMCs. The CDR3 bases are TGTGCCTCCCACGAAGGCGCCTATGGCTACACCTTC. Residues: CASHEGAYGYTF.